A single sample is the source of the 30 T cell receptor beta chains below, sequenced in a study of blood T cell repertoires in COVID-19. Sequencing used immunoSEQ multiplex PCR; TCRdb keeps in-frame clones, though not all of them. The sample contains about 300,000 clones, about nine tenths of which appear only once. The sample taken for sequencing was PBMCs or T cells enriched from blood (not recorded which). These receptors originate from a man aged 55 to 70 who had recovered from COVID-19.

The chain is built from TRBV5-4 and TRBJ2-6; D is ambiguous. The CDR3 runs to 16 residues. CDR1 is SGHNT, CDR2 YYREEE, per germline (reference sequence). Deletions cut 4 bases from V and 1 base from J, with 12 bases between. CDR3 residues: CASSPEVRSGANVLTF. CDR3 nucleotide sequence: TGTGCCAGCAGCCCCGAGGTAAGATCTGGGGCCAACGTCCTGACTTTC.

This chain joins TRBV4-1 and TRBJ1-4, with D hard to call. V was cut by 1 base and J by 5 bases, with 17 bases left in between. The CDR3 loop spans 17 amino acids. Germline loops: CDR1 MGHRA, CDR2 YSYEKL. CDR3 sequence: CASSQARPNRLNEKLFF. CDR3 DNA sequence: TGCGCCAGCAGCCAAGCCAGGCCTAATCGGTTGAATGAAAAACTGTTTTTT.

V is TRBV12-5 and J is TRBJ2-2, with TRBD1 matching over 8 bases. The V segment lost 5 bases and the J segment 0 bases; nucleotides outside the gene matches: 5. The CDR3 runs 16 residues. Germline V gene lookup returns CDR1 LGHNT and CDR2 FRNRAP. Written as DNA, the CDR3 is TGTGCTAGTGGTGTCGGACAGGGCCCGAACACCGGGGAGCTGTTTTTT. This gives the protein CASGVGQGPNTGELFF. Full variable domain (outside the CDR3, taken from reference TRBV12-5 and TRBJ2-2): DARVTQTPRHKVTEMGQEVTMRCQPILGHNTVFWYRQTMMQGLELLAYFRNRAPLDDSGMPKDRFSAEMPDATLATLKIQPSEPRDSAVYFCASGVGQGPNTGELFFGEGSRLTVL.

This clone was observed a single time. The chain employs TRBV29-1 and TRBJ2-7, with 9 bases identical to TRBD1. Unmatched junction bases numbered 3, after V lost 5 bases and J lost 4 bases. Germline values: CDR1 SQVTM, CDR2 ANQGSEA. The CDR3 runs to 12 residues. The CDR3 DNA reads TGCAGCGTTCAGGGGACAGGGTACGAGCAGTACTTC. The encoded protein is CSVQGTGYEQYF.

The CDR3 protein is CAWSRASGGYNEQFF. DNA for the CDR3: TGTGCCTGGTCTCGGGCTAGCGGGGGCTACAATGAGCAGTTCTTC. The chain has TRBV30 and TRBJ2-1; 10 nucleotides align to TRBD2. Germline values: CDR1 GTSNPN, CDR2 SVGIG (reference sequence). The CDR3 loop spans 15 amino acids. Unmatched junction bases numbered 7, after V lost 5 bases and J lost 3 bases.

The chain has TRBV5-1 and TRBJ1-3; no firm D call. The germline gives CDR1 SGHRS, CDR2 YFSETQ. Trimming took off 0 bases at V and 2 bases at J, with 6 bases between the two ends. The CDR3 extends over 14 amino acids. CDR3 in amino acids: CASSLDFAGNTIYF. As DNA, the CDR3 is TGCGCCAGCAGCTTGGATTTCGCTGGAAACACCATATATTTT.

The CDR3 loop is CASSQRTSSSYNEQFF. CDR3 sequence (DNA): TGTGCCAGCAGCCAACGTACTAGCAGCTCCTACAATGAGCAGTTCTTC. The V call is TRBV14, the J call TRBJ2-1, with D possibly matching TRBD2 (6 bases). CDR1 is SGHDN and CDR2 is FVKESK in the germline V gene. Trimming shortened V by 2 bases and J by 0 bases, and 11 bases separated the two germline ends. The CDR3 totals 16 residues.

This rearrangement joins TRBV5-1 to TRBJ1-5; D possibly corresponds to TRBD1 (5 bases). The CDR3 extends over 17 amino acids. The germline V gene has CDR1 SGHRS and CDR2 YFSETQ. Trimming stripped 5 bases from V and 2 bases from J, with 20 bases between. CDR3 in amino acids: CASREGVGAVGNQPQHF. The CDR3 DNA is TGCGCCAGCAGAGAAGGTGTAGGGGCCGTCGGCAATCAGCCCCAGCATTTT.

V usage is TRBV7-3 and J usage is TRBJ2-3; D is ambiguous. The CDR3 is made up of 15 amino acids. V shed 4 bases and J shed 4 bases, with 15 bases lying between them. Germline loops: CDR1 SGHTA, CDR2 FQGTGA. The CDR3 reads CASSSDANQADTQYF. The DNA for the CDR3 is TGTGCCAGCAGCTCAGACGCGAACCAGGCAGATACGCAGTATTTT.

The V and J genes are TRBV11-2 and TRBJ1-1, with D perhaps TRBD1 (5 bases). Germline assignment: CDR1 SGHAT and CDR2 FQNNGV. The CDR3 runs to 14 residues. Between the trimmed V and J ends, which lost 1 base and 4 bases, there was a span of 10 bases. The CDR3 loop is CASSLAGQGTEAFF. CDR3 bases: TGTGCCAGCAGCTTAGCTGGTCAGGGCACTGAAGCTTTCTTT. Drawing the rest from reference TRBV11-2 and TRBJ1-1, the complete variable domain is EAGVAQSPRYKIIEKRQSVAFWCNPISGHATLYWYQQILGQGPKLLIQFQNNGVVDDSQLPKDRFSAERLKGVDSTLKIQPAKLEDSAVYLCASSLAGQGTEAFFGQGTRLTVV.

V gene TRBV7-2 combines with J gene TRBJ2-7; D not resolved. This CDR3 has 15 residues. The V end lost 2 bases, the J end lost 3 bases, and 14 bases lay between the germline ends. The germline V gene encodes CDR1 SGHTA and CDR2 FQGNSA. The CDR3 sequence is CASSLFVENRYEQYF. The CDR3 nucleotides read TGTGCCAGCAGCTTATTTGTCGAGAATCGCTACGAGCAGTACTTC.

This clone was counted once. The CDR3 nucleotides are TGTGCCAGCACTAGACAGGGAACAGATACGCAGTATTTT. Encoded protein: CASTRQGTDTQYF. The rearrangement joins TRBV9 to TRBJ2-3, with TRBD1 identical over 7 bases. The CDR3 loop spans 13 amino acids. Germline assignment: CDR1 SGDLS and CDR2 YYNGEE. Losses at the gene ends were 6 bases for V and 3 bases for J; bases not matched to a gene: 4.

The chain recombines TRBV29-1 with TRBJ2-2, with TRBD2 identical over 7 bases. Germline V CDR1 and CDR2: SQVTM, ANQGSEA. The ends lost 5 bases at V and 4 bases at J; junction bases unmatched: 7. This CDR3 has 14 residues. The CDR3 DNA sequence: TGCAGCGTTTCCGGACTAGGGTTCACCGGGGAGCTGTTTTTT. This sequence encodes CSVSGLGFTGELFF.

The rearrangement uses TRBV11-2 and TRBJ1-3; 9 bases match TRBD1. Per germline, CDR1 SGHAT and CDR2 FQNNGV. The length of the CDR3 is 19 residues. Trimming removed 1 base from V and 0 bases from J; junction bases left unmatched: 10. The CDR3, as DNA: TGTGCCAGCAGCTTAGGACCGGGACAGGGAGGCGGCTCTGGAAACACCATATATTTT. It translates to CASSLGPGQGGGSGNTIYF. Complete variable domain (other parts from reference TRBV11-2 and TRBJ1-3): EAGVAQSPRYKIIEKRQSVAFWCNPISGHATLYWYQQILGQGPKLLIQFQNNGVVDDSQLPKDRFSAERLKGVDSTLKIQPAKLEDSAVYLCASSLGPGQGGGSGNTIYFGEGSWLTVV.

The rearrangement uses TRBV7-2 and TRBJ1-4, with D hard to call. CDR3 length: 15 amino acids. The germline V gene has CDR1 SGHTA and CDR2 FQGNSA. Trimming pared 3 bases from V and 6 bases from J, leaving 14 bases between. The CDR3 reads CASSLYQVQDEKLFF. CDR3 coding DNA: TGTGCCAGCAGCTTGTACCAGGTCCAAGATGAAAAACTGTTTTTT.

The CDR3, as DNA: TGTGCCAGCAGCGCAAGGGGGCTAGACACTGAAGCTTTCTTT. Translated, it gives CASSARGLDTEAFF. The chain has TRBV7-2 and TRBJ1-1; 7 nucleotides align to TRBD1. Losses at the gene ends were 5 bases for V and 3 bases for J; bases not matched to a gene: 6. The V gene's germline CDR1 is SGHTA and CDR2 FQGNSA. The length of the CDR3 is 14 residues.

This sequence joins TRBV14 and TRBJ2-1; D might be TRBD2 (6 bases). The V end was cut by 4 bases, the J end by 5 bases, with 9 bases between. The CDR3 has 13 amino acids. CDR1 is SGHDN and CDR2 is FVKESK in the germline V gene. CDR3 amino acids: CASSLGRHNEQFF. The CDR3, as DNA: TGTGCCAGCAGCCTCGGGAGACACAATGAGCAGTTCTTC.

This clone was seen only once. J is TRBJ2-1 and V is TRBV18, with 15 bases matching TRBD2. Germline lookup yields CDR1 KGHSH and CDR2 LQKENI. V shed 3 bases and J 8 bases; nucleotides not matched to a gene: 5. This CDR3 comprises 16 residues. CDR3 amino acids: CASSPSWTSGRDEQFF. CDR3 coding DNA: TGTGCCAGCTCACCTTCTTGGACTAGCGGGAGGGATGAGCAGTTCTTC.

This rearrangement joins TRBV20-1 to TRBJ1-5; D call uncertain. The CDR3 contains 11 residues. Trimming removed 5 bases from V and 4 bases from J, with 6 bases in between. Germline CDR1 reads DFQATT; CDR2 reads SNEGSKA (reference sequence). CDR3 protein: CSAQQNQPQHF. DNA for the CDR3: TGCAGTGCTCAACAGAATCAGCCCCAGCATTTT.

The chain employs TRBV4-2 and TRBJ1-1; 7 nucleotides line up with TRBD1. The ends lost 3 bases at V and 3 bases at J; junction bases unmatched: 10. Germline-derived CDR1 and CDR2 are LGHNA and YNFKEQ. This CDR3 comprises 16 residues. The CDR3 DNA is TGTGCCAGCAGCCACCCCCGTCGGCAGGGGGACACTGAAGCTTTCTTT. Translation: CASSHPRRQGDTEAFF.

The chain carries TRBV28 and TRBJ1-2; 8 bases line up with TRBD1. The germline V gene has CDR1 MDHEN and CDR2 SYDVKM. The CDR3 is 13 amino acids. V gave up 3 bases and J gave up 14 bases; unmatched junction bases: 11. The CDR3 DNA follows: TGTGCCAGCAGTTTCGGCAGGGGGCGATCCTCGACCTTC. Protein sequence: CASSFGRGRSSTF.

A single count supports this clone. This chain uses TRBV11-2 with TRBJ2-5; TRBD1 agrees at 10 bases. The J segment lost 4 bases and the V segment lost 0 bases, leaving 5 bases of the junction unmatched. The CDR3 contains 16 residues. Looked up from germline, CDR1 is SGHAT and CDR2 is FQNNGV. The CDR3 nucleotides are TGTGCCAGCAGCTTAGATCCGACAGGGGGCGGAGAGACCCAGTACTTC. Protein sequence: CASSLDPTGGGETQYF.

The chain combines TRBV7-3 with TRBJ1-1; TRBD1 agrees at 7 bases. Germline V gene sequence: CDR1 SGHTA, CDR2 FQGTGA. This CDR3 has 17 residues. Germline trimming cut 1 base from V and 1 base from J; bases unmatched to any gene: 9. CDR3 DNA sequence: TGTGCCAGCAGCTTAAGGACCCGACAGGGCCAGAACACTGAAGCTTTCTTT. This codes for CASSLRTRQGQNTEAFF.

The CDR3 loop is CASSLGASGSTGELFF. As DNA, the CDR3 is TGTGCCAGCAGCCTAGGGGCTAGCGGGAGTACCGGGGAGCTGTTTTTT. This chain joins TRBV7-8 and TRBJ2-2, with 10 bases fitting TRBD2. The J segment lost 5 bases and the V segment lost 5 bases, leaving 8 bases of the junction unmatched. The CDR3 extends over 16 amino acids. Per germline, CDR1 SGHVS and CDR2 FQNEAQ.

This rearrangement joins TRBV6-2 or TRBV6-3 to TRBJ1-5; possible D gene TRBD1, 5 bases. Trimming stripped 4 bases from V and 10 bases from J, with 11 bases between. From germline, CDR1 is MNHEY and CDR2 SVGEGT. The CDR3 loop spans 12 amino acids. The CDR3 protein is CASSSGFRPQHF. DNA for the CDR3: TGTGCCAGCAGTTCAGGGTTTCGTCCCCAGCATTTT.

This chain joins TRBV28 and TRBJ1-2; D is possibly TRBD1 (6 bases). Germline CDR1 reads MDHEN; CDR2 reads SYDVKM. This CDR3 is 15 amino acids long. The V gene lost 7 bases and the J gene lost 8 bases, with 23 bases spanning the gap. The CDR3 region is CASTYSDLRGGGYTF. DNA of the CDR3: TGTGCCAGCACCTATTCGGATCTCAGGGGAGGGGGCTACACCTTC.

CDR3 residues: CASSNRGEQFF. CDR3 coding DNA: TGTGCCAGCAGTAATAGGGGTGAGCAGTTCTTC. The chain links TRBV12-3 or TRBV12-4 to TRBJ2-1; perhaps TRBD1 as D (5 bases). V was shortened by 5 bases and J by 9 bases, with 8 bases between the two germline ends. The CDR3 sequence is 11 residues long.

CDR3 bases: TGTGCCAGCAGGTCCGACGGGGGTTTCAATCAGCCCCAGCATTTT. Protein: CASRSDGGFNQPQHF. J is TRBJ1-5 and V is TRBV6-6, with D maybe TRBD1 (5 bases). The V gene lost 6 bases and the J gene lost 3 bases, with 15 bases spanning the gap. The CDR3 length is 15 residues. The V gene's germline CDR1 is MNHNY and CDR2 SVGAGI (reference sequence).

The chain uses TRBV3-1 (or the pseudogene TRBV3-2) and TRBJ2-7, with 10 bases aligning to TRBD2. V lost 0 bases to trimming and J lost 4 bases; unmatched junction nucleotides: 3. Germline assignment: CDR1 LGHDT and CDR2 YNNKEL (reference sequence). This CDR3 region has 15 residues. The CDR3 reads CASSQELAGIYEQYF. The CDR3 nucleotides are TGTGCCAGCAGCCAAGAACTAGCGGGAATTTACGAGCAGTACTTC.

This chain connects TRBV5-6 to TRBJ1-2; D unclear. The V end lost 1 base, the J end lost 3 bases, and 10 bases lay between the germline ends. This CDR3 has 14 amino acids. CDR1 SGHDT and CDR2 YYEEEE come from the germline V gene. Here the CDR3 reads CASSLTGIDYGYTF. DNA of the CDR3: TGTGCCAGCAGCTTGACCGGTATCGACTATGGCTACACCTTC.